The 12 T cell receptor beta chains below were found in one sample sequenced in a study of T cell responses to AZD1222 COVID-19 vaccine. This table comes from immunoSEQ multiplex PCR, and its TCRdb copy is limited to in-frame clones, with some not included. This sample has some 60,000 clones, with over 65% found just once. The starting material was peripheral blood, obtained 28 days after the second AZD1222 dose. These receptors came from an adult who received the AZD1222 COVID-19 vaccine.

In DNA, the CDR3 is TGTGCCAGCAGTTTAGTGATGTACAATGAGCAGTTCTTC. This codes for CASSLVMYNEQFF. V usage is TRBV12-3 or TRBV12-4 and J usage is TRBJ2-1, with no clear D. Trimming removed 1 base from V and 4 bases from J, with 5 bases in between. This CDR3 spans 13 amino acids.

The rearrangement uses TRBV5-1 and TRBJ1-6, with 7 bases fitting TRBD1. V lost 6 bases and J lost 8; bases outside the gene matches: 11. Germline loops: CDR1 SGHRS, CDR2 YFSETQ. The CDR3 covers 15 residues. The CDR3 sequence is CASTTGGQPDSPLHF. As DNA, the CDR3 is TGCGCCAGCACTACTGGGGGACAGCCAGATTCACCCCTCCACTTT.

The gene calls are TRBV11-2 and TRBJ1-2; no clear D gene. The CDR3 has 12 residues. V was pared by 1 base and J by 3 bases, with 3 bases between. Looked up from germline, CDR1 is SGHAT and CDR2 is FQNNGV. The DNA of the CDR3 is TGTGCCAGCAGCTTAGGACACTATGGCTACACCTTC. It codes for CASSLGHYGYTF.

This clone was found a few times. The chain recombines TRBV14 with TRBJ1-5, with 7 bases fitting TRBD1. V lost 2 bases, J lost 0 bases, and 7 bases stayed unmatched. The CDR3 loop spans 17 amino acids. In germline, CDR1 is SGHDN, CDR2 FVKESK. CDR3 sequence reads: CASSQSLRGNSNQPQHF. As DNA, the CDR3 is TGTGCCAGCAGCCAAAGTCTCAGGGGGAATAGCAATCAGCCCCAGCATTTT.

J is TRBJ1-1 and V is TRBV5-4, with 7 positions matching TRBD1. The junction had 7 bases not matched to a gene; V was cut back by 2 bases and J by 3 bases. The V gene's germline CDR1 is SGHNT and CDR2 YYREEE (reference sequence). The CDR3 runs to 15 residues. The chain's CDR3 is CASSFTTGRDTEAFF. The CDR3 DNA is TGTGCCAGCAGCTTCACGACAGGGAGGGACACTGAAGCTTTCTTT.

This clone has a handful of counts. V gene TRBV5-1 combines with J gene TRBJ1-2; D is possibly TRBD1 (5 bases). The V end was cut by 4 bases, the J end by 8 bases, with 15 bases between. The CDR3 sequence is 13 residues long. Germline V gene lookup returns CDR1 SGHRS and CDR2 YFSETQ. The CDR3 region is CASSNQGGGGYTF. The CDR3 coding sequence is TGCGCCAGCAGCAACCAGGGCGGCGGGGGCTACACCTTC.

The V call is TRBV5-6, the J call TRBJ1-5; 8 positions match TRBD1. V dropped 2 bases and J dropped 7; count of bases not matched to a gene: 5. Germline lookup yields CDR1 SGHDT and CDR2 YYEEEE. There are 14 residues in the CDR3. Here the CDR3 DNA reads TGTGCCAGCAGCTTCGGGACAGGCGGCCAGCCCCAGCATTTT. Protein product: CASSFGTGGQPQHF.

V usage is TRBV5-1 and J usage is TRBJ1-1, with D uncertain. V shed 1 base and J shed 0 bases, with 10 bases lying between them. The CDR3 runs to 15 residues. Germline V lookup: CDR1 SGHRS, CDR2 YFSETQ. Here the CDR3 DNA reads TGCGCCAGCAGCTTGCCCCACGATCTGAACACTGAAGCTTTCTTT. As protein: CASSLPHDLNTEAFF.

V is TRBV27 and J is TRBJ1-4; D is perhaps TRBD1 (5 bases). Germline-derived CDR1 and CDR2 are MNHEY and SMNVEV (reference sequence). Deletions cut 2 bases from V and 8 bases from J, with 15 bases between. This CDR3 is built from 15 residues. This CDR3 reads CASSLALDMGEKLFF. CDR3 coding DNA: TGTGCCAGCAGTTTAGCCCTGGACATGGGGGAAAAACTGTTTTTT.

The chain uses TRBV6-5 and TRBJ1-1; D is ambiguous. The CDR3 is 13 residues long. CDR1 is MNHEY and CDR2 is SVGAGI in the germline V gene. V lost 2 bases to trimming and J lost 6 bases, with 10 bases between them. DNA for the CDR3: TGTGCCAGCAGTTACGGGCTAGGGTCTGAAGCTTTCTTT. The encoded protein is CASSYGLGSEAFF.

CDR3 amino acids: CASSTRGQPQHF. The CDR3 region has the DNA TGTGCCAGCAGTACAAGGGGCCAGCCCCAGCATTTT. The rearrangement uses TRBV6-5 and TRBJ1-5, with D possibly TRBD1 on 5 matching bases. In germline, CDR1 is MNHEY, CDR2 SVGAGI. This CDR3 has 12 residues. The V end was cut by 5 bases, the J end by 7 bases, with 9 bases between.

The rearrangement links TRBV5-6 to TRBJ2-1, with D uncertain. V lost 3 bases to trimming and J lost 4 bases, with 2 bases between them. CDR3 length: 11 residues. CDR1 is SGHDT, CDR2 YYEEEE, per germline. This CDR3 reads CASSSYNEQFF. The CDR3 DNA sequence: TGTGCCAGCAGCTCTTACAATGAGCAGTTCTTC.